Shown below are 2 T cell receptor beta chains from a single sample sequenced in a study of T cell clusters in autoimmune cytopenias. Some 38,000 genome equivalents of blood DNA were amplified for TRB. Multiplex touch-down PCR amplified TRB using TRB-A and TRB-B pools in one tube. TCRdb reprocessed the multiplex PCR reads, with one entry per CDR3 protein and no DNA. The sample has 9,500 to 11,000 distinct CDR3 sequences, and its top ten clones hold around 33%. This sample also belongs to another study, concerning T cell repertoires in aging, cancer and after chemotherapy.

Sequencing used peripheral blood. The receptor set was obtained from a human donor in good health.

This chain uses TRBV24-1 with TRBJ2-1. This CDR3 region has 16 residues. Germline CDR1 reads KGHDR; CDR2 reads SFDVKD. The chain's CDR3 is CATSDAGTYHYNEQFF.

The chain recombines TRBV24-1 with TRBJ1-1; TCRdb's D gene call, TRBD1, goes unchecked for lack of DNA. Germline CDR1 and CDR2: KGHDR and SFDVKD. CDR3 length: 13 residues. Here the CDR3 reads CATKDSMNTEAFF.